This T cell receptor (beta chain) was profiled in a study of blood T cell repertoires in COVID-19. Study-wide context: From the United States, Italy and Spain came samples of acute and convalescent COVID-19. PBMCs, B-cell-depleted T cells, or T cells were the source of the cDNA or gDNA that made up the material.

Germline assignment: CDR1 SGHDT and CDR2 YYEEEE. This CDR3 region has 15 residues. Trimming removed 4 bases from V and 0 bases from J, with 11 bases in between. Per the original methods: Quantification of nucleated cells was approximated via reference gene primer amplification. The protocol was immunoSEQ multiplex PCR, while the TCRdb copy is restricted to in-frame clones and leaves out a portion. D and trimming were read from the DNA, whereas the V and J calls and clone size are those reported in that table. This sample has 150,000 to 200,000 clones, with around four fifths found just once. This sequence was found in a woman of 80 years or more with active or convalescent COVID-19. The chain links TRBV5-6 to TRBJ1-3; D unclear. The sequencing sample was made of peripheral blood. CDR3 in amino acids: CASSPGVSSGNTIYF. DNA of the CDR3: TGTGCCAGCAGCCCGGGAGTGAGCTCTGGAAACACCATATATTTT.